The 5 T cell receptor beta chains in this list originate from one sample, sequenced in a study of T cell responses to AZD1222 COVID-19 vaccine. Libraries were prepared by immunoSEQ multiplex PCR; TCRdb keeps only in-frame clonotypes and omits some of them. The sample consists of about 140,000 clones, approximately 88% of them appearing once. The sample here was peripheral blood, taken on day 0 of AZD1222 vaccination. The receptor source for this set is an adult in good health.

The chain uses TRBV11-1 and TRBJ2-7, with 7 positions matching TRBD2. Germline CDR1 and CDR2: SGHAT and FQDESV (reference sequence). This CDR3 spans 15 amino acids. V trimming: 6 bases; J trimming: 0 bases; junction bases outside the gene matches: 8. The CDR3 DNA reads as TGTGCCAGCAGTCCCCTAGCGGCCTACTCCTACGAGCAGTACTTC. It yields the protein CASSPLAAYSYEQYF.

In nucleotides, the CDR3 is TGTGCCAGCAGCTTAGATTGGTCCTACGAGCAGTACTTC. Protein product: CASSLDWSYEQYF. The J gene is TRBJ2-7, the V gene TRBV7-2; D remains unclear. CDR3 length: 13 amino acids. Germline CDR1 is SGHTA and CDR2 is FQGNSA. Deletions cut 1 base from V and 1 base from J, with 5 bases between. Looking up the rest from reference TRBV7-2 and TRBJ2-7 gives the full variable domain: GAGVSQSPSNKVTEKGKDVELRCDPISGHTALYWYRQSLGQGLEFLIYFQGNSAPDKSGLPSDRFSAERTGGSVSTLTIQRTQQEDSAVYLCASSLDWSYEQYFGPGTRLTVT.

V is TRBV6-2 or TRBV6-3 and J is TRBJ2-1; perhaps TRBD2 as D (5 bases). Trimming stripped 4 bases from V and 4 bases from J, with 11 bases between. Germline CDR1 and CDR2: MNHEY and SVGEGT. The length of the CDR3 is 14 residues. CDR3 amino acids: CASSSAATYNEQFF. CDR3 nucleotides: TGTGCCAGCAGTTCAGCGGCAACGTACAATGAGCAGTTCTTC.

The rearrangement links TRBV18 to TRBJ1-5; perhaps TRBD1 as D (5 bases). Germline lookup yields CDR1 KGHSH and CDR2 LQKENI. V was trimmed by 4 bases and J by 0 bases, leaving 7 bases between them. This CDR3 is built from 14 residues. CDR3 bases: TGTGCCAGCTCACAAGGGGTTAGCAATCAGCCCCAGCATTTT. Encoded protein: CASSQGVSNQPQHF.

The V gene is TRBV5-8, the J gene TRBJ1-2; a possible D gene is TRBD1 (5 bases). V was cut by 2 bases and J by 6 bases, with 17 bases left in between. The CDR3 runs to 15 residues. The germline CDR1 and CDR2 sequences are SGHTS and YDEGEE. CDR3 sequence (DNA): TGTGCCAGCAGCTTTGCCGGTACCGGGACGCATGGCTACACCTTC. Translation: CASSFAGTGTHGYTF.